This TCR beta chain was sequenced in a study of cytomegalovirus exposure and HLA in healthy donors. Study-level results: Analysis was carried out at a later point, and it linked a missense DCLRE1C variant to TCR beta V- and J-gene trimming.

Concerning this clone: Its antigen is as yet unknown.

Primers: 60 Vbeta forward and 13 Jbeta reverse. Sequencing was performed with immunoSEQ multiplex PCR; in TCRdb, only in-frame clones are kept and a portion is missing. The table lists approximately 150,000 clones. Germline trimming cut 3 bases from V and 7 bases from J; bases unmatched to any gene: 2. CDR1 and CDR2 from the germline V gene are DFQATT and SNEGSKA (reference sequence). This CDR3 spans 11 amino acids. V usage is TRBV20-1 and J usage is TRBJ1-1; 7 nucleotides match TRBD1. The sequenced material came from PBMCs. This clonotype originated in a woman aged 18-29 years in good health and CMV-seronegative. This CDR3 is CSARGDSEAFF. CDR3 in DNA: TGCAGTGCTAGGGGGGACAGTGAAGCTTTCTTT.